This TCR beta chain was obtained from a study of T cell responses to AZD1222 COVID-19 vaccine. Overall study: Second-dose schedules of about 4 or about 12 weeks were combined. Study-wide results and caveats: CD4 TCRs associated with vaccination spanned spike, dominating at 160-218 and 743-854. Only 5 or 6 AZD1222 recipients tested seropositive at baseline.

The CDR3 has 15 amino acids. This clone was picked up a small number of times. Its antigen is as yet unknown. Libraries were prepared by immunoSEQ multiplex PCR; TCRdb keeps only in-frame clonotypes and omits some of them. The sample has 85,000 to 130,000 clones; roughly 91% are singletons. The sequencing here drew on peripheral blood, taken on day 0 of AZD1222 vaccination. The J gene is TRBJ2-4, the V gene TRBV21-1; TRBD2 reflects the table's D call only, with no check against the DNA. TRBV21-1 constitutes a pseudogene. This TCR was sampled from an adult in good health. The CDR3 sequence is CASSKVPVAKNIQYF. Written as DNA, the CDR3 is TGTGCCAGCAGCAAAGTCCCGGTAGCCAAAAACATTCAGTACTTC.